A single sample is the source of the 29 T cell receptor beta chains below, sequenced in a study of blood T cell repertoires in COVID-19. The table came from immunoSEQ multiplex PCR; TCRdb's copy has only in-frame clones and leaves some out. Seen here are some 200,000 clones, 86% observed once, and the top ten hold 0.7% to 0.95%. The specimen sequenced was peripheral blood. The receptors were gathered from a woman in her 70s with acute or convalescent COVID-19.

The chain recombines TRBV19 with TRBJ1-1, with D hard to call. V was shortened by 4 bases and J by 1 base, with 13 bases between the two germline ends. Germline V gene sequence: CDR1 LNHDA, CDR2 SQIVND (reference sequence). The CDR3 is 15 residues long. The CDR3 DNA is TGTGCCAGTAGTAGCCCCGAAACAGCGAACACTGAAGCTTTCTTT. It yields the protein CASSSPETANTEAFF.

This chain links TRBV7-2 with TRBJ2-2, with a possible D match to TRBD1 (6 bases). This CDR3 contains 15 residues. Germline V gene lookup returns CDR1 SGHTA and CDR2 FQGNSA. V was clipped by 2 bases and J by 6 bases, with 13 bases between them. CDR3 sequence: CASSLLGAVAGELFF. DNA for the CDR3: TGTGCCAGCAGCTTATTGGGGGCGGTCGCCGGGGAGCTGTTTTTT.

The chain has TRBV7-2 and TRBJ1-6; D uncertain. CDR3 length: 15 residues. Germline-derived CDR1 and CDR2 are SGHTA and FQGNSA. Trimming took off 1 base at V and 7 bases at J, with 11 bases between the two ends. The chain's CDR3 is CASSLVLLTNSPLHF. The CDR3 bases are TGTGCCAGCAGCTTAGTATTGCTGACAAATTCACCCCTCCACTTT.

CDR3 sequence reads: CASSFSGGNEKLFF. In DNA, the CDR3 is TGTGCCAGCAGTTTTTCAGGGGGAAATGAAAAACTGTTTTTT. The rearrangement links TRBV9 to TRBJ1-4; TRBD1 agrees at 7 bases. V trimming: 5 bases; J trimming: 5 bases; junction bases outside the gene matches: 6. CDR3 size: 14 residues. CDR1 is SGDLS and CDR2 is YYNGEE in the germline V gene. The complete variable domain, with remaining parts taken from reference TRBV9 and TRBJ1-4, reads DSGVTQTPKHLITATGQRVTLRCSPRSGDLSVYWYQQSLDQGLQFLIQYYNGEERAKGNILERFSAQQFPDLHSELNLSSLELGDSALYFCASSFSGGNEKLFFGSGTQLSVL.

V and J are TRBV7-9 and TRBJ1-1; 8 positions agree with TRBD1. Unmatched junction bases numbered 4, after V lost 6 bases and J lost 4 bases. CDR3 length equals 13 residues. Germline V gene sequence: CDR1 SEHNR, CDR2 FQNEAQ (reference sequence). The CDR3 DNA reads TGTGCCAGCAGACCCACAGGGGGCACTGAAGCTTTCTTT. This sequence encodes CASRPTGGTEAFF. Complete variable domain (other parts from reference TRBV7-9 and TRBJ1-1): DTGVSQNPRHKITKRGQNVTFRCDPISEHNRLYWYRQTLGQGPEFLTYFQNEAQLEKSRLLSDRFSAERPKGSFSTLEIQRTEQGDSAMYLCASRPTGGTEAFFGQGTRLTVV.

The chain couples TRBV27 to TRBJ1-5; 8 positions match TRBD1. The V gene's germline CDR1 is MNHEY and CDR2 SMNVEV (reference sequence). The CDR3 runs to 15 residues. J gave up 4 bases and V 5 bases, and 7 bases lay outside the gene matches. Here the CDR3 reads CASSQGAGTNQPQHF. CDR3 sequence (DNA): TGTGCCAGCAGTCAGGGGGCGGGTACAAATCAGCCCCAGCATTTT.

The gene calls are TRBV11-3 and TRBJ2-1, with 15 bases that match TRBD2. Germline-derived CDR1 and CDR2 are SGHNT and YENEEA. The CDR3 runs to 17 residues. V was clipped by 1 base and J by 8 bases; unmatched bases: 6. CDR3 residues: CASSLGTSGGALDEQFF. CDR3 DNA: TGTGCCAGCAGCTTAGGGACTAGCGGGGGGGCCTTGGATGAGCAGTTCTTC.

Note on this clone: In the same sample, other DNA sequences code for this CDR3. The CDR3 reads CASSSPPNQPQHF. The DNA of the CDR3 is TGTGCCAGCAGTTCCCCCCCTAATCAGCCCCAGCATTTT. The chain combines TRBV6-6 with TRBJ1-5; D is unclear. V was pared by 4 bases and J by 4 bases, with 8 bases between. From germline, CDR1 is MNHNY and CDR2 SVGAGI (reference sequence). The CDR3 spans 13 residues.

This sequence joins TRBV19 and TRBJ1-6, with D hard to call. The germline gives CDR1 LNHDA, CDR2 SQIVND (reference sequence). V lost 1 base and J 0 bases, leaving 7 bases between the germline ends. This CDR3 is 16 amino acids long. CDR3 sequence (DNA): TGTGCCAGTAGTATAGGCCGACACTCCTATAATTCACCCCTCCACTTT. It specifies CASSIGRHSYNSPLHF. Full variable domain (missing parts from reference TRBV19 and TRBJ1-6): DGGITQSPKYLFRKEGQNVTLSCEQNLNHDAMYWYRQDPGQGLRLIYYSQIVNDFQKGDIAEGYSVSREKKESFPLTVTSAQKNPTAFYLCASSIGRHSYNSPLHFGNGTRLTVT.

This sequence joins TRBV19 and TRBJ1-5, with unresolved D. CDR3 length: 15 residues. Germline assignment: CDR1 LNHDA and CDR2 SQIVND (reference sequence). Trimming took 0 bases from V and 4 from J, leaving 10 bases between them. For the CDR3, the DNA is TGTGCCAGTAGTATAGATCCGGGCGGGAATCAGCCCCAGCATTTT. Protein sequence: CASSIDPGGNQPQHF. The full variable domain, rest sourced from reference TRBV19 and TRBJ1-5, is DGGITQSPKYLFRKEGQNVTLSCEQNLNHDAMYWYRQDPGQGLRLIYYSQIVNDFQKGDIAEGYSVSREKKESFPLTVTSAQKNPTAFYLCASSIDPGGNQPQHFGDGTRLSIL.

The CDR3 coding sequence is TGTGCCAGTAGTATAGTCCCGGGACAGGGGAATGGCGGCTACACCTTC. It translates to CASSIVPGQGNGGYTF. The V gene is TRBV19, the J gene TRBJ1-2; TRBD1 matches 10 bases. CDR1 and CDR2 from the germline V gene are LNHDA and SQIVND (reference sequence). The CDR3 runs 16 residues. The V and J ends lost 1 base and 8 bases, in that order; junction bases with no gene match: 10.

Concerning this clone itself: The sample contains more than one DNA sequence encoding this CDR3. The rearrangement links TRBV6-5 to TRBJ1-5; perhaps TRBD1 as D (5 bases). Germline V lookup: CDR1 MNHEY, CDR2 SVGAGI. This CDR3 has 12 residues. V lost 6 bases to trimming and J lost 5 bases, with 8 bases between them. CDR3 region: CASRQGDQPQHF. DNA of the CDR3: TGTGCCAGCAGGCAGGGTGATCAGCCCCAGCATTTT.

This chain uses TRBV28 with TRBJ1-2; D may be TRBD1 (6 bases). V was pared by 2 bases and J by 10 bases, with 17 bases between. This CDR3 has 14 amino acids. Per the germline V gene, CDR1 is MDHEN and CDR2 is SYDVKM. The CDR3 here is CASSLVRQGHPYTF. The DNA for the CDR3 is TGTGCCAGCAGTTTAGTGAGGCAGGGGCATCCCTACACCTTC.

The J gene is TRBJ2-3, the V gene TRBV15; D is ambiguous. CDR1 and CDR2 (germline): LNHNV, YYDKDF (reference sequence). The CDR3 sequence is 14 residues long. The V gene lost 0 bases and the J gene lost 4 bases, with 8 bases spanning the gap. The chain's CDR3 is CATSRDGLPDTQYF. In DNA form, the CDR3 reads TGTGCCACCAGCAGAGATGGTCTACCAGATACGCAGTATTTT.

A few counts support this clone. This chain joins TRBV28 and TRBJ1-2, with TRBD1 identical over 9 bases. The V gene end was trimmed by 6 bases and the J gene end by 2 bases; junction bases not matched to a gene: 7. In germline, CDR1 is MDHEN, CDR2 SYDVKM. This CDR3 has 15 amino acids. The CDR3 DNA follows: TGTGCCAGCAGCGGAACCGGGACAGGGAACTATGGCTACACCTTC. Translating it yields CASSGTGTGNYGYTF.

The chain employs TRBV28 and TRBJ2-7, with a tentative D call TRBD1 (5 bases). Germline V CDR1 and CDR2: MDHEN, SYDVKM. With 2 bases removed from V and 6 bases from J, the gap between germline ends came to 14 bases. The CDR3 is made up of 14 amino acids. For the CDR3, the DNA is TGTGCCAGCAGTTTACCACAGGTCGTCGGCGAGCAGTACTTC. It specifies CASSLPQVVGEQYF.

The chain combines TRBV4-1 with TRBJ1-4; 9 bases are shared with TRBD1. V lost 1 base to trimming and J lost 2 bases; unmatched junction nucleotides: 8. The CDR3 is 18 residues long. CDR1 is MGHRA and CDR2 is YSYEKL in the germline V gene. The CDR3 loop reads CASSQARTGDTTNEKLFF. The CDR3 DNA reads as TGCGCCAGCAGCCAAGCGCGGACAGGGGATACTACTAATGAAAAACTGTTTTTT.

The chain is built from TRBV7-6 and TRBJ2-2; 9 bases are a match to TRBD1. V was clipped by 5 bases and J by 3 bases; unmatched bases: 10. The CDR3 sequence is 17 residues long. Looked up from germline, CDR1 is SGHVS and CDR2 is FNYEAQ. CDR3 region: CASSPGTGFEDTGELFF. The CDR3 coding sequence is TGTGCCAGCAGCCCCGGGACAGGGTTCGAGGACACCGGGGAGCTGTTTTTT.

The genes are TRBV28 and TRBJ1-2, with 9 positions matching TRBD1. The CDR3 is 14 residues long. The junction had 6 bases not matched to a gene; V was cut back by 8 bases and J by 2 bases. Per the germline V gene, CDR1 is MDHEN and CDR2 is SYDVKM. The CDR3 nucleotides read TGTGCCAGCTCGTCCGGGACAGGGAACTATGGCTACACCTTC. This sequence encodes CASSSGTGNYGYTF.

V and J are TRBV2 and TRBJ2-1; possible D gene TRBD2, 6 bases. Per germline, CDR1 SNHLY and CDR2 FYNNEI. This CDR3 has 13 residues. The V end was cut by 6 bases, the J end by 5 bases, with 11 bases between. The CDR3 coding sequence is TGTGCCAGCAGGCGGGGTGTGAACAATGAGCAGTTCTTC. Its translation: CASRRGVNNEQFF.

The CDR3 loop is CASSLVPVSSGNTIYF. The CDR3, as DNA: TGTGCCAGCAGCTTAGTTCCCGTTAGCTCTGGAAACACCATATATTTT. The chain has TRBV7-8 and TRBJ1-3; D gene uncertain. The V and J ends lost 1 base and 0 bases respectively, with 10 bases between them. This CDR3 is built from 16 residues. In germline, CDR1 is SGHVS, CDR2 FQNEAQ.

The chain recombines TRBV7-2 with TRBJ2-5; 9 nucleotides align to TRBD2. V was clipped by 1 base and J by 2 bases; unmatched bases: 8. Germline V lookup: CDR1 SGHTA, CDR2 FQGNSA. This CDR3 is built from 17 residues. CDR3 region: CASSLEVLAGRQETQYF. CDR3 nucleotide sequence: TGTGCCAGCAGCTTAGAGGTTCTAGCGGGGCGACAAGAGACCCAGTACTTC.

This sequence joins TRBV18 and TRBJ2-2; no clear D gene. Trimming cost V 3 bases and J 9 bases, with 14 bases left between them. Germline loops: CDR1 KGHSH, CDR2 LQKENI. The CDR3 runs 14 residues. For the CDR3, the DNA is TGTGCCAGCTCACCGAACCGGGTAGACCGGGAGCTGTTTTTT. It specifies CASSPNRVDRELFF.

V usage is TRBV7-9 and J usage is TRBJ2-2, with D tentatively TRBD1 (6 bases). Germline-derived CDR1 and CDR2 are SEHNR and FQNEAQ (reference sequence). This CDR3 spans 17 amino acids. V lost 1 base, J lost 4 bases, and 16 bases lay in between. CDR3 sequence: CASSLGGRQALTGELFF. CDR3 nucleotide sequence: TGTGCCAGCAGCTTAGGGGGGCGGCAGGCTCTCACCGGGGAGCTGTTTTTT.

The rearrangement uses TRBV11-3 and TRBJ2-3; weak D call: TRBD2 (6 bases). Trimming shortened V by 0 bases and J by 1 base, and 11 bases separated the two germline ends. This CDR3 is built from 16 residues. Germline CDR1 SGHNT, CDR2 YENEEA. The CDR3: CASSLDGVAGTDTQYF. The CDR3, as DNA: TGTGCCAGCAGCTTAGATGGGGTAGCGGGCACAGATACGCAGTATTTT.

This chain connects TRBV5-1 to TRBJ2-3; 7 nucleotides align to TRBD2. This CDR3 region has 16 residues. The germline V gene has CDR1 SGHRS and CDR2 YFSETQ. After removal of 4 bases from V and 5 bases from J, the junction contained 13 bases not matched to a gene. Here the CDR3 DNA reads TGCGCCAGCAGCCTGGATGCAGCGGGGAAAGGAGATACGCAGTATTTT. This translates into CASSLDAAGKGDTQYF.

In its sample, this clone was seen once. This chain connects TRBV9 to TRBJ1-2; the D is unclear. Germline values: CDR1 SGDLS, CDR2 YYNGEE. CDR3 length equals 13 residues. The germline V and J ends were trimmed by 1 base and 4 bases, with 8 bases remaining between them. CDR3 coding DNA: TGTGCCAGCAGCGTATCCGTATCCTATGGCTACACCTTC. Its protein is CASSVSVSYGYTF.

This clone was seen a single time. V gene TRBV6-5 combines with J gene TRBJ2-2, with 7 positions matching TRBD2. J lost 2 bases, V lost 4 bases, and 4 bases had no gene match. The CDR3 is made up of 15 amino acids. Germline CDR1 MNHEY, CDR2 SVGAGI. CDR3 loop: CASSFGTINTGELFF. CDR3 DNA sequence: TGTGCCAGCAGTTTCGGGACTATAAACACCGGGGAGCTGTTTTTT.

The V and J genes are TRBV6-6 and TRBJ2-7, with D hard to call. Germline V gene lookup returns CDR1 MNHNY and CDR2 SVGAGI (reference sequence). V was pared by 4 bases and J by 1 base, with 14 bases between. The CDR3 sequence is 15 residues long. The CDR3 nucleotides are TGTGCCAGCAGTTTCCCAGACACGCTGTCCTACGAGCAGTACTTC. Its protein product is CASSFPDTLSYEQYF.